This TCR beta chain was profiled in a study of TIL therapy for anti-PD-1-resistant metastatic lung cancer. Study-wide background: Patients had a median age of nearly 55 years (range about 35-80).

The libraries were made with immunoSEQ v3. Profiled with immunoSEQ multiplex PCR; TCRdb holds only in-frame clones, not every one. The sample yields 25,000 to 40,000 clones, 74% seen once. Time point described: pre-treatment sample, taken before nivolumab and TIL therapy. The CDR3 consists of 14 residues. Deletions cut 7 bases from V and 4 bases from J, with 17 bases between. Germline V gives CDR1 GTSNPN, CDR2 SVGIG (reference sequence). The specimen was blood, collected at baseline. The rearrangement links TRBV30 to TRBJ2-1, with D perhaps being TRBD1 or TRBD2 (5 bases each). This TCR came from a woman between 30 and 80 years old with non-small cell lung cancer. This CDR3 reads CASYGSGRYNEQFF. CDR3 DNA sequence: TGTGCCTCCTATGGCTCGGGACGGTACAATGAGCAGTTCTTC.